This T cell receptor (beta chain) was recorded in a study of OX40 agonist ivuxolimab in advanced cancers. Turning to the study itself: Ivuxolimab was administered intravenously to patients at 0.01 to 10 mg/kg every 2 weeks. Therapy given before enrollment (anti-PD-1, anti-PD-L1 or anti-CTLA-4) was allowed, and around 40% had some.

With autoimmune disease history or systemic immunosuppression, patients were excluded. Germline loops: CDR1 SGHTA, CDR2 FQGTGA. CDR3 length: 13 amino acids. Trimming shortened V by 5 bases and J by 8 bases, and 13 bases separated the two germline ends. The repertoire was sequenced with immunoSEQ multiplex PCR; TCRdb's copy has only in-frame clones and lacks some. The sample contains 100,000 to 120,000 clones, roughly 87% of which appear only once. This clonotype was sampled from an adult with an advanced solid tumor such as melanoma, head and neck, liver or kidney cancer. Material: CD4+ or CD8+ T cells sorted from blood, obtained in a trial of the OX40 agonist ivuxolimab. This chain links TRBV7-3 with TRBJ2-1, with D perhaps matching TRBD2 (6 bases). The CDR3 bases are TGTGCCAGCAGCCCGACAAGGGAGGATGAGCAGTTCTTC. This gives the protein CASSPTREDEQFF.